The present T cell receptor (beta chain) was sequenced within a study of CD8+ T cells in alopecia areata. The wider study: It was oral tofacitinib, at 5 to 10 mg twice daily, that treated patients received.

Unmatched junction bases numbered 7, after V lost 5 bases and J lost 4 bases. The CDR3 is 17 residues long. Germline V gene lookup returns CDR1 SGHAT and CDR2 FQNNGV. Stated treatment: oral pan-JAK inhibitor, 5-10 mg twice daily. cDNA prepared by RNA extraction and subsequent reverse transcription served as the template for sequencing. TCRdb keeps only in-frame clones here, not all; method: immunoSEQ multiplex PCR. The sample includes about 190,000 clones, less than 70% of them seen just once. The study's findings and limits: Scalp lesions, especially in alopecia totalis/universalis, had higher clonality than normal scalp. It was less clear whether patients shared TCRs than it was in mice, possibly because of HLA. The study found that many expanded lesional clones persisted in scalp and blood during tofacitinib.

This clone showed up just a few times. Its specificity is unknown. The J gene is TRBJ2-1, the V gene TRBV11-2, with TRBD2 identical over 14 bases. The sequenced sample was CD4+ T cells sorted from blood, obtained between weeks 49 and 50, from a patient treated with tofacitinib. The receptor comes from a human donor with alopecia areata. As DNA, the CDR3 is TGTGCCAGCAGCCTCGGGACTAGCGGGGGAGTATACAATGAGCAGTTCTTC. Residues: CASSLGTSGGVYNEQFF.